A selection of T cell receptor beta chains follows, all from one sample in a study of cytomegalovirus exposure and HLA in healthy donors. TCRdb's copy holds only in-frame clones and misses some; the assay was immunoSEQ multiplex PCR. This table has approximately 290,000 clones, 80% appearing once. Source material: PBMCs. All receptors come from a girl aged 2 to 10 in good health and CMV-seronegative. Each CDR3 is given with its conserved first and last residue. D genes are given only for firm matches. Not every row has a clone size; where given, it reads once, few, many or a size class.

TRBD1	TRBV27	once	TRBJ2-3	CASSRDRGPIDTQYF	TGTGCCAGCAGTCGGGACAGGGGCCCAATAGATACGCAGTATTTT
.	TRBV27	.	TRBJ1-2	CASSPRTEYGYTF	TGTGCCAGCAGCCCAAGGACAGAGTATGGCTACACCTTC
.	TRBV7-6	.	TRBJ2-1	CASSLEEGGPSDEQFF	TGTGCCAGCAGCCTCGAGGAGGGGGGGCCGAGCGATGAGCAGTTCTTC
TRBD1	TRBV7-9	.	TRBJ1-6	CASSYTRDRQYNSPLHF	TGTGCCAGCAGCTATACCCGGGACAGGCAATATAATTCACCCCTCCACTTT
TRBD1	TRBV29-1	few	TRBJ2-3	CSVDQTGLQYF	TGCAGCGTTGACCAGACAGGGTTGCAGTATTTT
.	TRBV7-8	.	TRBJ1-1	CASSLVIGRGGTEAFF	TGTGCCAGCAGCTTAGTCATAGGGCGGGGAGGGACTGAAGCTTTCTTT
TRBD2	TRBV6-1	.	TRBJ2-1	CASSAQRGGYNEQFF	TGTGCCAGCAGTGCCCAGCGGGGAGGTTACAATGAGCAGTTCTTC
TRBD1	TRBV6-5	.	TRBJ2-3	CASRKSQGRTDTQYF	TGTGCCAGCAGAAAATCACAGGGGCGCACAGATACGCAGTATTTT
TRBD1	TRBV5-1	.	TRBJ2-7	CASSPGQGDEQYF	TGCGCCAGCAGCCCTGGACAGGGGGATGAGCAGTACTTC
TRBD2	TRBV7-9	.	TRBJ2-5	CASSLGQREQYF	TGTGCCAGCAGCTTGGGGCAGCGGGAGCAGTACTTC
TRBD2	TRBV4-1	.	TRBJ2-3	CASTSSGRKRTDTQYF	TGCGCCAGCACCTCTAGCGGGAGGAAACGCACAGATACGCAGTATTTT
TRBD1	TRBV29-1	.	TRBJ2-5	CSLRTGQETQYF	TGCAGCCTGCGGACAGGCCAAGAGACCCAGTACTTC
.	TRBV2	once	TRBJ1-1	CASSSPAGETEAFF	TGTGCCAGCAGTTCACCCGCAGGTGAGACTGAAGCTTTCTTT
.	TRBV6-5	.	TRBJ2-7	CASSYGTETYEQYF	TGTGCCAGCAGTTACGGGACTGAGACCTACGAGCAGTACTTC
TRBD2	TRBV11-2	.	TRBJ2-1	CASSLEAGGAYNEQFF	TGTGCCAGCAGCTTAGAGGCGGGGGGGGCCTACAATGAGCAGTTCTTC
.	TRBV2	.	TRBJ2-7	CASTYRLGTYEQYF	TGTGCCAGCACCTACAGGCTGGGGACCTACGAGCAGTACTTC
TRBD2	TRBV28	.	TRBJ2-7	CASRAGSYEQYF	TGTGCCAGCAGAGCGGGATCCTACGAGCAGTACTTC
TRBD1	TRBV5-1	once	TRBJ1-1	CASRDRQGNTEAFF	TGCGCCAGCCGCGATAGACAGGGGAACACTGAAGCTTTCTTT
TRBD2	TRBV6-5	.	TRBJ2-1	CASSLKLAGGNEQFF	TGTGCCAGCAGTTTAAAACTAGCGGGAGGGAATGAGCAGTTCTTC
.	TRBV27	.	TRBJ1-1	CASSSLTGRNTEAFF	TGTGCCAGCAGCTCGCTGACAGGAAGGAACACTGAAGCTTTCTTT
.	TRBV28	once	TRBJ2-7	CASTLWGQGNGEQYF	TGTGCCAGCACCCTCTGGGGGCAGGGCAACGGCGAGCAGTACTTC
TRBD1	TRBV5-5	.	TRBJ1-2	CASSLVGTGWVVRGYTF	TGTGCCAGCAGCTTGGTCGGGACAGGGTGGGTAGTCCGGGGCTACACCTTC
.	TRBV9	.	TRBJ1-1	CASSLNGEAFF	TGTGCCAGCAGCTTGAACGGTGAAGCTTTCTTT
.	TRBV2	.	TRBJ2-1	CASSDSGFSYSEQFF	TGTGCCAGCAGTGATTCGGGGTTCTCCTACAGTGAGCAGTTCTTC
.	TRBV28	.	TRBJ1-1	CASSLPGSKYLFF	TGTGCCAGCAGTTTACCAGGGTCCAAGTACCTCTTCTTT
.	TRBV28	few	TRBJ1-1	CASSFRQKNTEAFF	TGTGCCAGCAGTTTCAGGCAGAAGAACACTGAAGCTTTCTTT
.	TRBV28	.	TRBJ1-1	CASRARVPNTEAFF	TGTGCCAGCAGGGCGAGGGTCCCGAACACTGAAGCTTTCTTT
TRBD2	TRBV4-1	few	TRBJ2-5	CASRQNPSGGYQETQYF	TGCGCCAGCAGACAAAATCCTAGCGGGGGGTACCAAGAGACCCAGTACTTC
.	TRBV19	.	TRBJ2-2	CASSIAGAPTGELFF	TGTGCCAGTAGTATTGCGGGGGCCCCAACCGGGGAGCTGTTTTTT
.	TRBV10-3	.	TRBJ2-7	CATQDPDHRSSYEQYF	TGTGCCACCCAAGACCCTGACCACAGGAGCTCCTACGAGCAGTACTTC
.	TRBV6-1	.	TRBJ1-2	CASTSTGYYGYTF	TGTGCCAGCACGTCAACAGGGTACTATGGCTACACCTTC
TRBD1	TRBV6-1	.	TRBJ1-5	CASSEGQGSQPQHF	TGTGCCAGCAGTGAGGGACAGGGGTCTCAGCCCCAGCATTTT
.	TRBV14	.	TRBJ1-4	CASSQDLGAATNEKLFF	TGTGCCAGCAGCCAAGATCTGGGGGCAGCAACTAATGAAAAACTGTTTTTT
.	TRBV2	once	TRBJ2-1	CASSELTVTSYNEQFF	TGTGCCAGCAGTGAACTTACAGTAACCTCCTACAATGAGCAGTTCTTC
.	TRBV29-1	.	TRBJ1-2	CSVEDRGGLYGYTF	TGCAGCGTTGAAGATCGGGGGGGCCTCTATGGCTACACCTTC
TRBD1	TRBV28	.	TRBJ2-7	CASIGGGWYEQYF	TGTGCCAGCATAGGGGGCGGGTGGTACGAGCAGTACTTC
TRBD2	TRBV27	.	TRBJ2-5	CASSALAGRGETQYF	TGTGCCAGCAGTGCGCTCGCAGGGAGGGGAGAGACCCAGTACTTC
.	TRBV6-5	.	TRBJ2-3	CASSLIGQHTDTQYF	TGTGCCAGCAGTCTCATTGGACAGCACACAGATACGCAGTATTTT
.	TRBV27	.	TRBJ2-7	CASSFTSSYEQYF	TGTGCCAGCAGTTTCACGAGCTCCTACGAGCAGTACTTC
.	TRBV7-8	.	TRBJ2-1	CASRRQHNEQFF	TGTGCCAGCAGGAGACAGCACAATGAGCAGTTCTTC
TRBD1	TRBV5-1	.	TRBJ2-7	CASSLGQGRREQYF	TGCGCCAGCAGCTTGGGACAGGGGAGGAGGGAGCAGTACTTC
.	TRBV7-9	.	TRBJ1-2	CSSSYLTAYFYGYTF	TGTTCCAGCAGCTATCTGACAGCTTACTTTTATGGCTACACCTTC
.	TRBV6-5	.	TRBJ1-1	CASSRGMNTEAFF	TGTGCCAGCAGCAGGGGTATGAACACTGAAGCTTTCTTT
TRBD1	TRBV5-6	.	TRBJ2-5	CASSLFGDSHSETQYF	TGTGCCAGCAGCTTGTTTGGGGACAGCCACTCGGAGACCCAGTACTTC
TRBD1	TRBV5-1	.	TRBJ2-5	CASSRYNLLTGGRETQYF	TGCGCCAGCAGCCGATATAATCTCCTTACAGGGGGCCGAGAGACCCAGTACTTC
.	TRBV27	.	TRBJ2-2	CASSPSNTGELFF	TGTGCCAGCAGTCCATCGAACACCGGGGAGCTGTTTTTT
.	TRBV27	few	TRBJ2-5	CARPHNLRETQYF	TGTGCCAGACCACACAATCTCAGGGAGACCCAGTACTTC